Listed below are T cell receptor beta chains from one sample, sequenced in a study of blood T cell repertoires in COVID-19. Profiled with immunoSEQ multiplex PCR; TCRdb holds only in-frame clones, not every one. The sample records under 300,000 clones, 86% being singletons. Sequenced: PBMCs or T cells enriched from blood (not recorded which). The receptors shown here come from a man between 18 and 35 years old who had recovered from COVID-19. Both conserved end residues are trimmed from each CDR3.

TRBV10-1	TRBJ2-1	ASSDASGGFESSYNEQF
TRBV10-3	TRBJ1-5	AISESTGDQPQH
TRBV7-9	TRBJ1-4	ASSWGGANEKLF
TRBV7-2	TRBJ1-6	ASSSGQGNSPLH
TRBV10-3	TRBJ1-5	AISESRDYSNQPQH
TRBV30	TRBJ2-2	AWNTPGQANTGELF
TRBV10-3	TRBJ1-5	AISADRTFRQPQH
TRBV27	TRBJ2-2	ASKPPGQVQTGELF
TRBV4-1	TRBJ2-7	ASSQEGDSRYEQY
TRBV19	TRBJ1-2	ASSIFSGYGYT
TRBV5-1	TRBJ2-5	ASSLGQGGDETQY
TRBV19	TRBJ1-3	ASSIVRWGAGNTIY
TRBV2	TRBJ2-2	ASSDVTRNTGELF
TRBV18	TRBJ2-2	ASSLRQGSSGELF
TRBV7-3	TRBJ1-2	ASSSSGGTYGYT
TRBV5-1	TRBJ1-1	ASRPTTGHTEAF
TRBV6-1	TRBJ1-5	ASSEDGNRVSQPQH
TRBV5-1	TRBJ2-1	ASSLAARGGNEQF
TRBV5-8	TRBJ1-4	ASTLVYGATNEKLF
TRBV5-5	TRBJ2-7	ASSSPGLAYEQY
TRBV13	TRBJ1-1	ASSPKGTGVTEAF